This T cell receptor beta chain comes out of a study of blood T cell repertoires in COVID-19. Sequenced by immunoSEQ multiplex PCR; TCRdb stores in-frame clones only, minus some. The table shows about 270,000 clones, with around nine tenths occurring only once. Trimming cost V 7 bases and J 3 bases; bases outside gene matches: 6. The germline V gene has CDR1 MNHEY and CDR2 SVGAGI. The CDR3 consists of 15 residues. Sequenced material: peripheral blood. This receptor was taken from a man aged 35-49 years who had recovered from COVID-19. This sequence joins TRBV6-5 and TRBJ2-1, with 10 bases fitting TRBD1. CDR3 bases: TGTGCCAGCAAACCAAGGACAGGGGGCTACAATGAGCAGTTCTTC. Residues: CASKPRTGGYNEQFF.